This T cell receptor (beta chain) originates from a study of beta chain features in type 1 diabetes. Germline assignment: CDR1 SQVTM and CDR2 ANQGSEA. The CDR3 is 13 residues long. The ends lost 5 bases at V and 3 bases at J; junction bases unmatched: 5. Study conclusions and caveats: Any role of HLA type in TCRB rearrangement remained unresolved here. Sequencing the cDNA could make cells with high TCR expression show up more than they should. Within each of all four CD4+ subsets, Type 1 diabetes patients had TCRB CDR3s that were moderately but significantly shorter.

The isolated RNA, all of it, was reverse transcribed, so expressed TCRB transcripts were what got sequenced. The data were produced by immunoSEQ multiplex PCR, yet TCRdb's version contains in-frame clones alone and is incomplete. The repertoire has about 340,000 clones, 13% of them found once; the top ten carry roughly 0.015%. This clone has just a few counts. Its antigen is as yet unknown. Sort purity for all populations was recorded as exceeding 98%. The chain is built from TRBV29-1 and TRBJ1-1, with 8 bases identical to TRBD1. This receptor was obtained from a woman aged 18 to 35 with type 1 diabetes. Input material: naive CD4+ T cells from blood. The chain's CDR3 is CSVRTGSDTEAFF. CDR3 coding DNA: TGCAGCGTTCGGACAGGGTCGGACACTGAAGCTTTCTTT.